This T cell receptor (beta chain) was obtained from a study of T cells in Graves' hyperthyroidism and ophthalmopathy. Study-level information: Peripheral blood was acquired at first diagnosis, ahead of any therapy whatsoever.

Diagnosing involved the use of clinical symptoms, serum thyroxine and TRAb, thyroid ultrasound and orbital computed tomography. Worth noting for this clonotype: The antigen is unknown.

The study's findings and limits: Separation of ophthalmopathy from stable hyperthyroidism was achieved by a 13 V-J model.

Regions amplified from RNA transcripts were the TCR beta CDR3 regions. The HTBI primer set was used in a first-round RT-PCR of the TCR CDR3. TCRdb recomputed calls from the multiplex PCR reads with MiXCR, one row per CDR3 protein. Among 400,000 or so distinct CDR3 sequences listed, over 12% were seen once. This clonotype originated in a woman aged 55-69 years with Graves' ophthalmopathy. What was sequenced was blood.

DNA of the CDR3: TGCGCCAGCTGGCCGGGAGGGACAAGCTCCTACAATGAGCAGTTCTTC. This codes for CASWPGGTSSYNEQFF. V gene TRBV5-1 combines with J gene TRBJ2-1, with TRBD2 matching 8 bases. The CDR3 has 16 residues. V lost 7 bases, J lost 0 bases, and 9 bases stayed unmatched. The germline gives CDR1 SGHRS, CDR2 YFSETQ.